Below are 19 T cell receptor beta chains sequenced from a single sample in a study of blood T cell repertoires in COVID-19. Profiled with immunoSEQ multiplex PCR; TCRdb holds only in-frame clones, not every one. The sample has approximately 200,000 clones; almost 85% are singletons. Sequencing was carried out using peripheral blood. The receptors shown here come from a human donor with acute or convalescent COVID-19. The donor label of this sample is uncertain.

The chain combines TRBV30 with TRBJ1-3; 8 nucleotides match TRBD1. This CDR3 has 14 residues. V was pared by 5 bases and J by 4 bases, with 7 bases of the junction left unmatched. Per germline, CDR1 GTSNPN and CDR2 SVGIG (reference sequence). The CDR3 nucleotides read TGTGCCTGGCGACAGGGGACCGCCGGAAACACCATATATTTT. It codes for CAWRQGTAGNTIYF.

This chain connects TRBV29-1 to TRBJ2-7; 8 positions agree with TRBD1. The V segment lost 7 bases and the J segment 5 bases; nucleotides outside the gene matches: 4. The CDR3 has 11 amino acids. The V gene's germline CDR1 is SQVTM and CDR2 ANQGSEA. The CDR3 bases are TGCAGCGCTGACAGGGGAGACGAGCAGTACTTC. As protein: CSADRGDEQYF.

J is TRBJ1-6 and V is TRBV30; tentatively, D is TRBD1 (5 bases). The CDR3 length is 15 residues. Germline CDR1 reads GTSNPN; CDR2 reads SVGIG (reference sequence). The V end was cut by 1 base, the J end by 4 bases, with 11 bases between. CDR3: CAWSGRDRYNSPLHF. As DNA, the CDR3 is TGTGCCTGGAGTGGCAGGGATCGGTATAATTCACCCCTCCACTTT.

The chain recombines TRBV10-1 with TRBJ1-2, with 8 bases fitting TRBD1. V was clipped by 4 bases and J by 8 bases; unmatched bases: 6. This CDR3 contains 13 residues. In germline, CDR1 is WNHNN, CDR2 SYGVQD (reference sequence). The CDR3 DNA sequence: TGCGCCAGCAGTGCCCGGGACAGGAGCGGCTACACCTTC. Translating it yields CASSARDRSGYTF.

This clone was recorded only once. This chain connects TRBV28 to TRBJ1-2; D may be TRBD1 (5 bases). CDR3 size: 13 residues. V lost 7 bases, J lost 4 bases, and 13 bases lay in between. The germline gives CDR1 MDHEN, CDR2 SYDVKM. The CDR3 DNA sequence: TGTGCCAGCAATACAGGACGGAGCTATGGCTACACCTTC. Translated: CASNTGRSYGYTF.

CDR3 nucleotide sequence: TGTGCCAGCAGTAACAGTGGGCACTATGGCTACACCTTC. It is translated as CASSNSGHYGYTF. The gene calls are TRBV12-3 or TRBV12-4 and TRBJ1-2; unclear D gene. V gave up 5 bases and J gave up 3 bases, with 10 bases separating them. The CDR3 spans 13 residues.

V gene TRBV7-9 combines with J gene TRBJ2-5; 12 positions match TRBD2. CDR1 is SEHNR and CDR2 is FQNEAQ in the germline V gene (reference sequence). J gave up 3 bases and V 6 bases, and 8 bases lay outside the gene matches. CDR3 length equals 16 residues. The CDR3 spells CASSPETSGRKETQYF. In DNA form, the CDR3 reads TGTGCCAGCAGTCCCGAGACTAGCGGGAGAAAAGAGACCCAGTACTTC.

CDR3 sequence (DNA): TGTGCCAGCAGCCCACGGACAGGCACAGATACGCAGTATTTT. It specifies CASSPRTGTDTQYF. The V call is TRBV14, the J call TRBJ2-3, with D possibly matching TRBD1 (6 bases). V was clipped by 4 bases and J by 1 base, with 9 bases between them. Germline assignment: CDR1 SGHDN and CDR2 FVKESK. The CDR3 is made up of 14 amino acids. The whole variable domain, filled in from reference TRBV14 and TRBJ2-3, reads EAGVTQFPSHSVIEKGQTVTLRCDPISGHDNLYWYRRVMGKEIKFLLHFVKESKQDESGMPNNRFLAERTGGTYSTLKVQPAELEDSGVYFCASSPRTGTDTQYFGPGTRLTVL.

This chain joins TRBV5-4 and TRBJ1-2, with D possibly matching TRBD1 (6 bases). Germline loops: CDR1 SGHNT, CDR2 YYREEE (reference sequence). V was pared by 2 bases and J by 5 bases, with 7 bases between. CDR3 size: 12 residues. The CDR3 sequence: CASSFQGYGYTF. CDR3 DNA sequence: TGTGCCAGCAGCTTTCAGGGGTATGGCTACACCTTC. The full variable domain, its missing parts supplied by reference TRBV5-4 and TRBJ1-2, is ETGVTQSPTHLIKTRGQQVTLRCSSQSGHNTVSWYQQALGQGPQFIFQYYREEENGRGNFPPRFSGLQFPNYSSELNVNALELDDSALYLCASSFQGYGYTFGSGTRLTVV.

The genes are TRBV29-1 and TRBJ2-7; 7 bases are shared with TRBD2. Per the germline V gene, CDR1 is SQVTM and CDR2 is ANQGSEA. V shed 4 bases and J 1 base; nucleotides not matched to a gene: 7. This CDR3 spans 14 amino acids. This CDR3 reads CSVVGGGHSYEQYF. The CDR3 bases are TGCAGCGTTGTGGGGGGGGGTCATTCCTACGAGCAGTACTTC.

The V and J genes are TRBV5-4 and TRBJ2-2; possible D gene TRBD1, 5 bases. The CDR3 sequence is 12 residues long. Germline V gives CDR1 SGHNT, CDR2 YYREEE (reference sequence). Trimming stripped 2 bases from V and 9 bases from J, with 8 bases between. The CDR3 region is CASSFSGRELFF. In DNA, the CDR3 is TGTGCCAGCAGCTTTTCAGGGAGGGAGCTGTTTTTT.

This sequence joins TRBV2 and TRBJ1-3; D remains ambiguous. Trimming took off 2 bases at V and 0 bases at J, with 8 bases between the two ends. Germline loops: CDR1 SNHLY, CDR2 FYNNEI. The CDR3 covers 15 residues. This chain's CDR3 is CASSERQLSGNTIYF. In DNA, the CDR3 is TGTGCCAGCAGTGAACGACAACTCTCTGGAAACACCATATATTTT.

This clone has only one observation. V and J are TRBV10-3 and TRBJ2-7, with no clear D. This CDR3 is built from 13 residues. The V gene's germline CDR1 is ENHRY and CDR2 SYGVKD. Trimming took off 0 bases at V and 1 base at J, with 4 bases between the two ends. This CDR3 is CAISESLSYEQYF. CDR3 in DNA: TGTGCCATCAGTGAGTCCCTTTCCTACGAGCAGTACTTC.

The V gene is TRBV19, the J gene TRBJ1-5; perhaps TRBD1 as D (5 bases). CDR1 is LNHDA and CDR2 is SQIVND in the germline V gene (reference sequence). The CDR3 has 13 amino acids. The V end was cut by 4 bases, the J end by 5 bases, with 9 bases between. The CDR3 spells CASSKAGYQPQHF. The CDR3 nucleotides read TGTGCCAGTAGTAAGGCAGGGTATCAGCCCCAGCATTTT.

The V gene is TRBV2, the J gene TRBJ1-5; perhaps TRBD1 as D (5 bases). Germline V gene lookup returns CDR1 SNHLY and CDR2 FYNNEI. This CDR3 is built from 12 residues. Deletions cut 8 bases from V and 9 bases from J, with 14 bases between. The chain's CDR3 is CASGGGPGPQHF. CDR3 coding DNA: TGTGCCAGCGGCGGGGGTCCAGGGCCCCAGCATTTT.

CDR3 in amino acids: CASSRGDRSHEQYF. The CDR3 coding sequence is TGTGCCAGCAGCCGGGGGGACAGGTCTCACGAGCAGTACTTC. The rearrangement uses TRBV6-2 or TRBV6-3 and TRBJ2-7; weak D call: TRBD1 (8 bases). The CDR3 is 14 residues long. V dropped 6 bases and J dropped 5 bases, with 17 bases sitting between them. Germline V CDR1 and CDR2: MNHEY, SVGEGT.

V is TRBV18 and J is TRBJ2-7; D is uncertain. The CDR3 covers 14 residues. Looked up from germline, CDR1 is KGHSH and CDR2 is LQKENI. The V gene lost 3 bases and the J gene lost 2 bases, with 11 bases spanning the gap. CDR3 loop: CASSPPSMAYEQYF. DNA for the CDR3: TGTGCCAGCTCACCTCCCAGTATGGCCTACGAGCAGTACTTC.

This chain joins TRBV6-5 and TRBJ1-1; a possible D gene is TRBD1 (6 bases). Trimming shortened V by 11 bases and J by 5 bases, and 18 bases separated the two germline ends. The germline gives CDR1 MNHEY, CDR2 SVGAGI. The CDR3 extends over 13 amino acids. The CDR3 coding sequence is TGTGCCTCCCAGCTAGGGGGGGATACTGAAGCTTTCTTT. Translated: CASQLGGDTEAFF.

The rearrangement links TRBV5-1 to TRBJ1-4, with 7 nucleotides matching TRBD1. CDR1 is SGHRS, CDR2 YFSETQ, per germline. The CDR3 loop spans 14 amino acids. With V trimmed by 0 bases and J by 7 bases, 3 bases remained unmatched. CDR3 sequence reads: CASSLETGFEKLFF. For the CDR3, the DNA is TGCGCCAGCAGCTTGGAGACAGGGTTTGAAAAACTGTTTTTT.